This T cell receptor beta chain was documented in a study of CD8 T cells in ankylosing spondylitis (dated by TCRdb to 2016 to 2017). About the study as a whole: The study set out to find disease-linked TCR variants by profiling T cell receptor beta repertoires in ankylosing spondylitis patients and healthy donors. In total, the full study cohort was made up of 95 to 110 healthy donors and some 26 ankylosing spondylitis patients. Peripheral blood was sampled, and synovial fluid was also collected from ankylosing spondylitis patients. The full study reports these points: The disease-linked clones showed a CD8+ phenotype and occurred at relatively low frequencies in peripheral blood. Blood from ankylosing spondylitis patients appeared to be characterized by a TCR beta motif made up of several highly homologous amino acid variants. Some motif variants were previously reported in synovial fluid and blood of reactive arthritis patients, suggesting common disease-initiation mechanisms. According to the report, matched synovial fluid samples from ankylosing spondylitis patients were significantly enriched for the disease-linked clones.

Sequencing relied on an Illumina HiSeq 2500. Quantitative 5'-RACE with molecular barcodes was the method used to prepare the TCR beta libraries. The original methods were these. A new computational method based on a probabilistic model of VDJ rearrangement was used to identify disease-linked TCR variants. TCRdb reprocessed the public reads (quality trimming at Q25 with fastp, clone calling with MiXCR) and kept in-frame beta chains. Each entry is one CDR3 protein sequence, shown with its most common DNA and genes. Clone size and V and J calls follow TCRdb, not the original study. This sample lists about 340,000 distinct CDR3 sequences; approximately 20% were detected once. The top ten hold less than 15% of the sample. A note on this clonotype: The specificity of this receptor is unknown. Within one base of it there is no much larger clone, and no base qualities were kept.

The germline V gene specifies SGHDT as CDR1 and YYEEEE as CDR2. From cysteine to phenylalanine, the CDR3 is 16 amino acids long. The entry retains the CDR3 DNA only, 48 bases that are in frame from base 1. Germline trimming: 1 base from V, 6 bases from J; junction bases outside gene matches: 7. The V and J segments used are TRBV5-6 and TRBJ2-3; TRBD1 lines up with 11 middle nucleotides. Sequenced: blood, either unsorted or a sorted T cell fraction (not recorded which). The receptor was derived from a male donor with ankylosing spondylitis or in good health (not recorded which). The CDR3 here reads CASSLRRDRGLDTQYF. DNA sequence: TGTGCCAGCAGCTTGCGACGGGACAGGGGGTTGGATACGCAGTATTTT.